One sample yielded the 27 T cell receptor beta chains listed below, sequenced in a study of T cell repertoires in breast cancer. Unpaired genes were suppressed by blocking oligonucleotides during a second nested PCR. TCRdb recomputed calls from the emulsion pairing reads with MiXCR, one row per CDR3 protein. The repertoire holds around 43,000 distinct CDR3 sequences, 45% to 50% seen once, with 60% to 75% in the top ten. Paired alpha-beta TCRs of CD8+ T cells were analyzed by expanded emulsion RT-PCR. Material: CD8+ T cells. These receptors originate from a pool of human donors with breast cancer or a healthy control (not recorded which).

CDR3 in amino acids: CASSQAVNTEAFF. DNA for the CDR3: TGTGCCAGCAGCCAGGCAGTGAACACTGAAGCTTTCTTT. The chain couples TRBV3-1 to TRBJ1-1, with D unclear. The CDR3 sequence is 13 residues long. CDR1 is LGHDT and CDR2 is YNNKEL in the germline V gene (reference sequence). Trimming pared 3 bases from V and 0 bases from J, leaving 5 bases between.

The rearrangement uses TRBV27 and TRBJ2-7; TRBD2 aligns across 16 bases. From germline, CDR1 is MNHEY and CDR2 SMNVEV (reference sequence). The CDR3 runs 15 residues. With 5 bases clipped from V and 3 bases from J, the junction kept 1 base outside the gene matches. CDR3 in DNA: TGTGCCAGCAGTGGGACTAGCGGGGGGGACTACGAGCAGTACTTC. Translation gives CASSGTSGGDYEQYF.

The CDR3 reads CSVRRGGYGYTF. DNA of the CDR3: TGCAGCGTTCGTAGGGGAGGGTATGGCTACACCTTC. This sequence joins TRBV29-1 and TRBJ1-2; D is perhaps TRBD1 (5 bases). The V end lost 5 bases, the J end lost 5 bases, and 12 bases lay between the germline ends. Germline values: CDR1 SQVTM, CDR2 ANQGSEA. The CDR3 contains 12 residues.

With regard to this clonotype: With a much larger clone just one base away, this may be a read error. V gene TRBV4-3 combines with J gene TRBJ2-1; weak D call: TRBD2 (6 bases). Germline assignment: CDR1 LGHNA and CDR2 YSLEER. This CDR3 spans 15 amino acids. V lost 8 bases and J 0 bases, leaving 14 bases between the germline ends. The CDR3 DNA is TGCGCCAGCGGTAGGGACTCGAGCTCCTACAATGAGCAGTTCTTC. Translating it yields CASGRDSSSYNEQFF.

The chain carries TRBV18 and TRBJ2-1, with 10 bases lining up with TRBD2. The V gene end was trimmed by 6 bases and the J gene end by 10 bases; junction bases not matched to a gene: 12. Per the germline V gene, CDR1 is KGHSH and CDR2 is LQKENI. CDR3 length equals 15 residues. CDR3 sequence (DNA): TGTGCCAGCTCGCAATTACTAGCGGGGTTGGTGGAGCAGTTCTTC. Its translation: CASSQLLAGLVEQFF. The variable domain in full, completed from reference TRBV18 and TRBJ2-1, reads NAGVMQNPRHLVRRRGQEARLRCSPMKGHSHVYWYRQLPEEGLKFMVYLQKENIIDESGMPKERFSAEFPKEGPSILRIQQVVRGDSAAYFCASSQLLAGLVEQFFGPGTRLTVL.

The chain couples TRBV5-4 to TRBJ1-1; D is perhaps TRBD1 (5 bases). The CDR3 totals 13 residues. The germline V and J ends were trimmed by 3 bases and 8 bases, with 14 bases remaining between them. The germline V gene encodes CDR1 SGHNT and CDR2 YYREEE (reference sequence). DNA of the CDR3: TGTGCCAGCAGCTCCGGGACGTACTCAGAAGCTTTCTTT. It yields the protein CASSSGTYSEAFF.

This clonotype was recorded a few times. The genes are TRBV19 and TRBJ1-5; D is unresolved. This CDR3 spans 13 amino acids. The V end was cut by 3 bases, the J end by 5 bases, with 8 bases between. Germline CDR1 and CDR2: LNHDA and SQIVND (reference sequence). The CDR3 nucleotides read TGTGCCAGTAGTATGGCAGTGTATCAGCCCCAGCATTTT. Protein sequence: CASSMAVYQPQHF.

The chain links TRBV28 to TRBJ1-5; TRBD1 matches at 10 bases. Trimming took 8 bases from V and 7 from J; bases not matched to a gene: 2. CDR1 and CDR2 from the germline V gene are MDHEN and SYDVKM. There are 12 residues in the CDR3. CDR3 coding DNA: TGTGCCAGCGGACAGGGGGTGCAGCCCCAGCATTTT. This translates into CASGQGVQPQHF.

V is TRBV12-3 or TRBV12-4 and J is TRBJ2-1, with TRBD2 matching 9 bases. The V and J ends lost 7 bases and 6 bases, in that order; junction bases with no gene match: 7. The CDR3 loop spans 14 amino acids. The CDR3 reads CASNPGLAPNEQFF. In DNA form, the CDR3 reads TGTGCCAGCAACCCGGGACTAGCTCCCAATGAGCAGTTCTTC.

This chain joins TRBV6-1 and TRBJ2-1; D unresolved. The CDR3 is 16 residues long. V lost 8 bases to trimming and J lost 0 bases, with 17 bases between them. Germline V CDR1 and CDR2: MNHNS, SASEGT. CDR3: CASRLEATSSYNEQFF. For the CDR3, the DNA is TGTGCCAGCCGCTTAGAGGCGACCAGCTCCTACAATGAGCAGTTCTTC.

The V gene is TRBV30, the J gene TRBJ2-3, with 9 bases lining up with TRBD2. CDR1 and CDR2 from the germline V gene are GTSNPN and SVGIG (reference sequence). The junction had 1 base not matched to a gene; V was cut back by 5 bases and J by 1 base. CDR3 length: 13 amino acids. The CDR3 bases are TGTGCCTGGGAGCGGGGGGGCACAGATACGCAGTATTTT. Encoded protein: CAWERGGTDTQYF. The whole variable domain, filled in from reference TRBV30 and TRBJ2-3, reads SQTIHQWPATLVQPVGSPLSLECTVEGTSNPNLYWYRQAAGRGLQLLFYSVGIGQISSEVPQNLSASRPQDRQFILSSKKLLLSDSGFYLCAWERGGTDTQYFGPGTRLTVL.

A word on this clonotype: This sequence may be a read error, since a much larger clone differs from it by one base. J is TRBJ2-1 and V is TRBV6-8; D not certain. Germline V gives CDR1 MNHGY, CDR2 SAAAGT. The CDR3 contains 14 residues. V shed 6 bases and J shed 6 bases, with 15 bases lying between them. The CDR3 region is CASSLGSLRNEQFF. Here the CDR3 DNA reads TGTGCCAGCAGCCTGGGCAGTCTCCGCAATGAGCAGTTCTTC.

The table lists this clonotype with a few counts. A read error may account for a junction end that differs from germline. The CDR3 DNA reads as TGCAGTGCGAGAGGTCCGACGAGAAGGTACAATGAGCAGTTCTTC. It encodes CSARGPTRRYNEQFF. The rearrangement links TRBV20-1 to TRBJ2-1, with D unclear. CDR1 is DFQATT, CDR2 SNEGSKA, per germline (reference sequence). The CDR3 contains 15 residues.

The genes are TRBV28 and TRBJ2-7; D is uncertain. Per germline, CDR1 MDHEN and CDR2 SYDVKM. V lost 5 bases to trimming and J lost 7 bases, with 12 bases between them. The CDR3 loop spans 12 amino acids. For the CDR3, the DNA is TGTGCCAGCAGTCCCCTACCCTCGGAGCAGTACTTC. As protein: CASSPLPSEQYF. Full variable domain (remainder filled in from reference TRBV28 and TRBJ2-7): DVKVTQSSRYLVKRTGEKVFLECVQDMDHENMFWYRQDPGLGLRLIYFSYDVKMKEKGDIPEGYSVSREKKERFSLILESASTNQTSMYLCASSPLPSEQYFGPGTRLTVT.

The chain recombines TRBV15 with TRBJ2-7; 9 nucleotides align to TRBD2. This CDR3 comprises 15 residues. After removal of 4 bases from V and 0 bases from J, the junction contained 4 bases not matched to a gene. Germline loops: CDR1 LNHNV, CDR2 YYDKDF (reference sequence). CDR3 nucleotides: TGTGCCACCAGCAAAGAGACTAGCGGCTCCTACGAGCAGTACTTC. It specifies CATSKETSGSYEQYF.

This clonotype has a handful of counts. The chain couples TRBV3-1 to TRBJ2-7; TRBD2 aligns across 12 bases. CDR3 size: 14 residues. The V segment lost 7 bases and the J segment 6 bases; nucleotides outside the gene matches: 7. CDR1 and CDR2 from the germline V gene are LGHDT and YNNKEL (reference sequence). CDR3 residues: CASKKTGLAGEQYF. The DNA for the CDR3 is TGTGCCAGCAAAAAAACGGGACTAGCGGGCGAGCAGTACTTC.

The genes are TRBV7-2 and TRBJ2-1, with D possibly being TRBD2 (6 bases). The germline V gene has CDR1 SGHTA and CDR2 FQGNSA. Deletions cut 5 bases from V and 0 bases from J, with 11 bases between. The CDR3 length is 15 residues. The CDR3 DNA reads as TGTGCCAGCAGCCTTGGACTACCCTCCTACAATGAGCAGTTCTTC. It is translated as CASSLGLPSYNEQFF.

The chain links TRBV5-1 to TRBJ1-1; TRBD1 agrees at 7 bases. The CDR3 contains 15 residues. V shed 0 bases, J shed 1 base, and the junction held 3 bases outside the gene matches. Germline assignment: CDR1 SGHRS and CDR2 YFSETQ. The CDR3 sequence is CASSLGTGWNTEAFF. DNA for the CDR3: TGCGCCAGCAGCTTGGGGACAGGTTGGAACACTGAAGCTTTCTTT.

The J gene is TRBJ1-4, the V gene TRBV29-1; D gene uncertain. The CDR3 covers 15 residues. V was clipped by 5 bases and J by 0 bases, with 13 bases between them. Germline V gene sequence: CDR1 SQVTM, CDR2 ANQGSEA. This CDR3 is CSVLDTRSTNEKLFF. As DNA, the CDR3 is TGCAGCGTTTTGGATACTCGGTCAACTAATGAAAAACTGTTTTTT.

V gene TRBV19 combines with J gene TRBJ1-1; maybe TRBD1 (5 bases). The CDR3 has 13 amino acids. V lost 7 bases and J lost 3, with 12 bases in between. Germline CDR1 LNHDA, CDR2 SQIVND (reference sequence). The CDR3 region has the DNA TGTGCCAGTAATAGGGAAGGGGACACTGAAGCTTTCTTT. Its translation is CASNREGDTEAFF.

This chain links TRBV7-2 with TRBJ2-5; weak D call: TRBD1 (6 bases). This CDR3 comprises 15 residues. Germline V CDR1 and CDR2: SGHTA, FQGNSA. Trimming shortened V by 3 bases and J by 4 bases, and 15 bases separated the two germline ends. In DNA, the CDR3 is TGTACCAGCAGCTTCGGTGACAGGTCTGGAGAGACCCAGTACTTC. Its translation is CTSSFGDRSGETQYF.

V usage is TRBV4-2 and J usage is TRBJ1-4; perhaps TRBD1 as D (5 bases). Trimming took 0 bases from V and 5 from J, leaving 16 bases between them. CDR1 and CDR2 from the germline V gene are LGHNA and YNFKEQ. The CDR3 consists of 17 residues. In nucleotides, the CDR3 is TGTGCCAGCAGCCAAGAACTTGGGGGGGTCTTAAATGAAAAACTGTTTTTT. This gives the protein CASSQELGGVLNEKLFF.

J is TRBJ2-1 and V is TRBV4-2; TRBD2 might be the D (7 bases). Trimming shortened V by 0 bases and J by 4 bases, and 19 bases separated the two germline ends. The CDR3 has 18 amino acids. Germline CDR1 and CDR2: LGHNA and YNFKEQ. DNA for the CDR3: TGTGCCAGCAGCCAAGATACAGTGGGGGGGCTTTCGTACAATGAGCAGTTCTTC. Translation: CASSQDTVGGLSYNEQFF.

This clonotype has only a few counts. V gene TRBV7-3 combines with J gene TRBJ2-5; D not resolved. The V gene's germline CDR1 is SGHTA and CDR2 FQGTGA. V gave up 5 bases and J gave up 7 bases, with 11 bases separating them. The CDR3 is made up of 12 amino acids. CDR3 nucleotide sequence: TGTGCCAGCAGCGCTGGGTTGGGGACCCAGTACTTC. Protein product: CASSAGLGTQYF. Full variable domain (missing parts from reference TRBV7-3 and TRBJ2-5): GAGVSQTPSNKVTEKGKYVELRCDPISGHTALYWYRQSLGQGPEFLIYFQGTGAADDSGLPNDRFFAVRPEGSVSTLKIQRTERGDSAVYLCASSAGLGTQYFGPGTRLLVL.

This chain connects TRBV27 to TRBJ2-7; D possibly corresponds to TRBD2 (6 bases). The V gene's germline CDR1 is MNHEY and CDR2 SMNVEV (reference sequence). CDR3 length: 16 amino acids. Trimming stripped 3 bases from V and 0 bases from J, with 15 bases between. CDR3: CASSFVGGESSYEQYF. CDR3 nucleotides: TGTGCCAGCAGTTTTGTTGGCGGGGAAAGCTCCTACGAGCAGTACTTC.

A remark on this clonotype: A clone one base away is much larger, so this may be a read error. This rearrangement joins TRBV27 to TRBJ2-7, with 10 bases identical to TRBD2. Germline V gene sequence: CDR1 MNHEY, CDR2 SMNVEV (reference sequence). This CDR3 is built from 15 residues. V was clipped by 6 bases and J by 2 bases; unmatched bases: 7. CDR3: CASRLLAGAPYEQYF. CDR3 sequence (DNA): TGTGCCAGCAGACTTCTAGCGGGGGCCCCCTACGAGCAGTACTTC.

The rearrangement joins TRBV27 to TRBJ2-7; D perhaps matches TRBD1 (5 bases). CDR3 length: 15 residues. Trimming left V 6 bases short and J 1 base short, with 16 bases between. Per the germline V gene, CDR1 is MNHEY and CDR2 is SMNVEV (reference sequence). Here the CDR3 reads CASREYTGASYEQYF. The CDR3 DNA sequence: TGTGCCAGCAGGGAATACACAGGTGCATCCTACGAGCAGTACTTC.